This T cell receptor (beta chain) was identified in a study of blood T cells in healthy people across ages. For the second PCR, which ran for roughly 7 to 11 cycles, a sample-barcoded 5' primer and a J-beta primer mix were used. No fewer than 3 million CDR3-containing paired-end reads came from each sample. TCRdb called the 5' RACE reads again in MiXCR, with one record for every CDR3 protein. In the table there are about 970,000 distinct CDR3 sequences, roughly 51% of which are singletons. With 3 bases clipped from V and 3 bases from J, the junction kept 7 bases outside the gene matches. The CDR3 has 16 residues. Germline CDR1 is DFQATT and CDR2 is SNEGSKA (reference sequence). Staff drew ten milliliters of peripheral blood from each donor.

The V and J genes are TRBV20-1 and TRBJ2-6, with 8 bases aligning to TRBD1. The TCR was taken from a woman aged 60-75 years in good health. Sequencing was carried out using blood. CDR3 region: CSASQGQVVGANVLTF. The CDR3, as DNA: TGCAGTGCTAGTCAGGGACAGGTTGTTGGGGCCAACGTCCTGACTTTC.